These T cell receptor beta chains were read from a single sample in a study of cytomegalovirus exposure and HLA in healthy donors. The method was immunoSEQ multiplex PCR; TCRdb's version includes in-frame clones alone and lacks a portion of them. The table lists about 190,000 clones, roughly 88% of them singletons. The sequencing input was PBMCs. The source is a boy aged 2 to 10 in good health and CMV-seronegative. CDR3s include the opening cysteine and the closing phenylalanine or tryptophan. Each record gives: clone size, V gene, J gene, D gene, CDR3 protein, CDR3 DNA. The D gene is left open where the match is weak. Part of the rows lack a size; the others show once, few, many or a class for expanded clones.

clone_size: once; v_call: TRBV18; j_call: TRBJ2-3; d_call: NA; cdr3_aa: CASSPLFREVGFPPTDTQYF; cdr3_nt: TGTGCCAGCTCACCACTGTTTAGGGAGGTTGGCTTTCCTCCCACAGATACGCAGTATTTT
clone_size: NA; v_call: TRBV19; j_call: TRBJ2-1; d_call: NA; cdr3_aa: CASSITRVNEQFF; cdr3_nt: TGTGCCAGTAGTATAACTAGGGTCAATGAGCAGTTCTTC
clone_size: NA; v_call: TRBV7-2; j_call: TRBJ1-4; d_call: TRBD1; cdr3_aa: CASSLDRGNEKLFF; cdr3_nt: TGTGCCAGCAGCTTGGACAGGGGTAATGAAAAACTGTTTTTT
clone_size: NA; v_call: TRBV27; j_call: TRBJ2-7; d_call: TRBD2; cdr3_aa: CASSARGDEQYF; cdr3_nt: TGTGCCAGCAGCGCCCGGGGGGATGAGCAGTACTTC
clone_size: NA; v_call: TRBV5-5; j_call: TRBJ1-2; d_call: TRBD1; cdr3_aa: CASSSDRGGYGYTF; cdr3_nt: TGTGCCAGCAGCTCAGACAGGGGGGGATATGGCTACACCTTC
clone_size: NA; v_call: TRBV19; j_call: TRBJ1-2; d_call: NA; cdr3_aa: CASSIRGYYGYTF; cdr3_nt: TGTGCCAGTAGTATAAGGGGTTACTATGGCTACACCTTC
clone_size: NA; v_call: TRBV4-1; j_call: TRBJ2-7; d_call: TRBD2; cdr3_aa: CASSPAGEYEQYF; cdr3_nt: TGCGCCAGCAGCCCGGCGGGGGAGTATGAGCAGTACTTC
clone_size: NA; v_call: TRBV7-6; j_call: TRBJ1-1; d_call: NA; cdr3_aa: CASSPAVGAGGNTEAFF; cdr3_nt: TGTGCCAGCAGCCCGGCGGTGGGAGCGGGGGGGAACACTGAAGCTTTCTTT
clone_size: NA; v_call: TRBV5-1; j_call: TRBJ1-5; d_call: NA; cdr3_aa: CASSLEAGGRNNQPQHF; cdr3_nt: TGCGCCAGCAGCTTGGAGGCGGGGGGACGTAACAATCAGCCCCAGCATTTT
clone_size: few; v_call: TRBV30; j_call: TRBJ1-1; d_call: NA; cdr3_aa: CAWTPRENFEAFF; cdr3_nt: TGTGCCTGGACCCCCCGGGAGAATTTTGAAGCTTTCTTT
clone_size: NA; v_call: TRBV25-1; j_call: TRBJ2-7; d_call: TRBD2; cdr3_aa: CASTGAGTSGTRGQYF; cdr3_nt: TGTGCCAGCACTGGGGCCGGGACTAGCGGCACCCGTGGGCAGTACTTC
clone_size: once; v_call: TRBV30; j_call: TRBJ2-1; d_call: TRBD2; cdr3_aa: CTWMRAGGNEQFF; cdr3_nt: TGTACCTGGATGAGAGCGGGAGGAAATGAGCAGTTCTTC
clone_size: NA; v_call: TRBV29-1; j_call: TRBJ1-1; d_call: TRBD1; cdr3_aa: CSAGDRATEAFF; cdr3_nt: TGCAGCGCTGGGGACAGGGCAACTGAAGCTTTCTTT
clone_size: NA; v_call: TRBV7-2; j_call: TRBJ1-3; d_call: TRBD1; cdr3_aa: CASSSYRGGQNTIYF; cdr3_nt: TGTGCCAGCAGCTCCTACAGGGGTGGGCAAAACACCATATATTTT
clone_size: NA; v_call: TRBV28; j_call: TRBJ1-2; d_call: NA; cdr3_aa: CASSGPSERGDYGYTF; cdr3_nt: TGTGCCAGCAGTGGCCCGTCCGAGCGCGGTGACTATGGCTACACCTTC
clone_size: NA; v_call: TRBV29-1; j_call: TRBJ2-5; d_call: NA; cdr3_aa: CSVEEGQETQYF; cdr3_nt: TGCAGCGTTGAGGAGGGACAAGAGACCCAGTACTTC
clone_size: NA; v_call: TRBV7-2; j_call: TRBJ2-2; d_call: NA; cdr3_aa: CASSSGTTVGGELFF; cdr3_nt: TGTGCCAGCAGCTCCGGGACAACGGTAGGCGGGGAGCTGTTTTTT
clone_size: NA; v_call: TRBV7-2; j_call: TRBJ1-1; d_call: NA; cdr3_aa: CASSLFPAEGGPNTEAFF; cdr3_nt: TGTGCCAGCAGCTTATTTCCGGCGGAGGGTGGCCCGAACACTGAAGCTTTCTTT
clone_size: NA; v_call: TRBV5-1; j_call: TRBJ1-2; d_call: NA; cdr3_aa: CASSPDSSYGYTF; cdr3_nt: TGCGCCAGCAGCCCCGACAGCTCCTATGGCTACACCTTC
clone_size: NA; v_call: TRBV27; j_call: TRBJ1-2; d_call: NA; cdr3_aa: CASSYPKWGEIYGYTF; cdr3_nt: TGTGCCAGCAGTTACCCCAAATGGGGGGAGATCTATGGCTACACCTTC
clone_size: NA; v_call: TRBV4-2; j_call: TRBJ2-5; d_call: TRBD2; cdr3_aa: CASSQGTSGYPQETQYF; cdr3_nt: TGTGCCAGCAGCCAAGGGACTAGCGGGTACCCCCAAGAGACCCAGTACTTC
clone_size: NA; v_call: TRBV2; j_call: TRBJ1-5; d_call: TRBD1; cdr3_aa: CASSDDRGGNQPQHF; cdr3_nt: TGTGCCAGCAGTGACGACAGGGGAGGCAATCAGCCCCAGCATTTT
clone_size: few; v_call: TRBV9; j_call: TRBJ2-3; d_call: NA; cdr3_aa: CASSVSSAGDTQYF; cdr3_nt: TGTGCCAGCAGCGTTTCCTCAGCGGGAGATACGCAGTATTTT
clone_size: NA; v_call: TRBV9; j_call: TRBJ2-1; d_call: TRBD2; cdr3_aa: CASSGGRAGGLGEEQFF; cdr3_nt: TGTGCCAGCAGCGGGGGGAGAGCGGGAGGATTAGGAGAGGAGCAGTTCTTC
clone_size: NA; v_call: TRBV7-8; j_call: TRBJ1-1; d_call: TRBD1; cdr3_aa: CASSAGTGETEAFF; cdr3_nt: TGTGCCAGCAGCGCCGGGACAGGGGAGACTGAAGCTTTCTTT
clone_size: NA; v_call: TRBV9; j_call: TRBJ2-3; d_call: TRBD2; cdr3_aa: CASSVSGATDTQYF; cdr3_nt: TGTGCCAGCAGCGTTAGCGGGGCCACAGATACGCAGTATTTT
clone_size: NA; v_call: TRBV4-1; j_call: TRBJ1-2; d_call: NA; cdr3_aa: CASSPQDTGFGYTF; cdr3_nt: TGCGCCAGCAGCCCTCAAGATACAGGGTTTGGCTACACCTTC
clone_size: NA; v_call: TRBV27; j_call: TRBJ2-3; d_call: TRBD2; cdr3_aa: CASSLLAGYTDTQYF; cdr3_nt: TGTGCCAGCAGTTTACTAGCGGGATACACAGATACGCAGTATTTT
clone_size: NA; v_call: TRBV30; j_call: TRBJ1-1; d_call: NA; cdr3_aa: CAWSVRGNTEAFF; cdr3_nt: TGTGCCTGGAGTGTAAGGGGGAACACTGAAGCTTTCTTT
clone_size: once; v_call: TRBV19; j_call: TRBJ1-5; d_call: NA; cdr3_aa: CASSIVGGGQPQHF; cdr3_nt: TGTGCCAGTAGTATTGTGGGGGGGGGTCAGCCCCAGCATTTT
clone_size: NA; v_call: TRBV9; j_call: TRBJ2-3; d_call: TRBD2; cdr3_aa: CASSLRGVTDTQYF; cdr3_nt: TGTGCCAGCAGCCTTCGGGGGGTCACAGATACGCAGTATTTT
clone_size: NA; v_call: TRBV10-3; j_call: TRBJ2-1; d_call: NA; cdr3_aa: CAISELRSNEQFF; cdr3_nt: TGTGCCATCAGTGAGCTGAGGTCCAATGAGCAGTTCTTC
clone_size: few; v_call: TRBV6-1; j_call: TRBJ1-2; d_call: NA; cdr3_aa: CASSGHRDYGYTF; cdr3_nt: TGTGCCAGCAGTGGCCACAGGGACTATGGCTACACCTTC
clone_size: NA; v_call: TRBV6-1; j_call: TRBJ1-6; d_call: NA; cdr3_aa: CASRMGGASPLHF; cdr3_nt: TGTGCCAGCAGGATGGGGGGGGCCTCACCCCTCCACTTT
clone_size: NA; v_call: TRBV10-3; j_call: TRBJ2-5; d_call: TRBD2; cdr3_aa: CAIKPAGEETQYF; cdr3_nt: TGTGCCATCAAACCAGCGGGGGAAGAGACCCAGTACTTC
clone_size: NA; v_call: TRBV30; j_call: TRBJ2-1; d_call: TRBD2; cdr3_aa: CAWIGASGIHEQFF; cdr3_nt: TGTGCCTGGATAGGAGCTAGCGGGATCCATGAGCAGTTCTTC
clone_size: NA; v_call: TRBV7-9; j_call: TRBJ2-7; d_call: TRBD1; cdr3_aa: CASSPGTGTGYSYEQYF; cdr3_nt: TGTGCCAGCAGCCCCGGGACCGGGACAGGGTACTCCTACGAGCAGTACTTC
clone_size: few; v_call: TRBV19; j_call: TRBJ2-3; d_call: TRBD2; cdr3_aa: CASRASGGGTDTQYF; cdr3_nt: TGTGCCAGTAGGGCTAGCGGGGGCGGGACAGATACGCAGTATTTT
clone_size: few; v_call: TRBV6-5; j_call: TRBJ1-4; d_call: NA; cdr3_aa: CASSSWGPAKKKLFF; cdr3_nt: TGTGCCAGCAGTTCTTGGGGGCCCGCCAAAAAAAAACTGTTTTTT
clone_size: NA; v_call: TRBV9; j_call: TRBJ1-3; d_call: NA; cdr3_aa: CASSVDVRAGGNTIYF; cdr3_nt: TGTGCCAGCAGCGTAGACGTGAGGGCAGGCGGAAACACCATATATTTT
clone_size: NA; v_call: TRBV7-6; j_call: TRBJ2-3; d_call: TRBD2; cdr3_aa: CASSLVLGLAGGTDTQYF; cdr3_nt: TGTGCCAGCAGCTTAGTCCTCGGACTAGCGGGGGGGACGGATACGCAGTATTTT
clone_size: NA; v_call: TRBV6-1; j_call: TRBJ1-1; d_call: NA; cdr3_aa: CASSEWEVVNTEAFF; cdr3_nt: TGTGCCAGCAGTGAATGGGAGGTGGTGAACACTGAAGCTTTCTTT
clone_size: NA; v_call: TRBV7-4; j_call: TRBJ1-2; d_call: NA; cdr3_aa: CASSPPSGRGISGYTF; cdr3_nt: TGTGCCAGCAGCCCCCCGTCGGGGCGGGGGATAAGTGGCTACACCTTC
clone_size: NA; v_call: TRBV30; j_call: TRBJ1-6; d_call: NA; cdr3_aa: CAWRIKHLVDNSPLHF; cdr3_nt: TGTGCCTGGAGAATAAAGCACCTCGTGGATAATTCACCCCTCCACTTT
clone_size: few; v_call: TRBV28; j_call: TRBJ1-1; d_call: NA; cdr3_aa: CATHRVTEAFF; cdr3_nt: TGTGCCACCCACAGGGTAACTGAAGCTTTCTTT
clone_size: NA; v_call: TRBV7-8; j_call: TRBJ1-4; d_call: NA; cdr3_aa: CASSLVAEARGEKLFF; cdr3_nt: TGTGCCAGCAGCTTAGTTGCAGAGGCCCGCGGCGAAAAACTGTTTTTT
clone_size: NA; v_call: TRBV19; j_call: TRBJ1-1; d_call: NA; cdr3_aa: CASSPQTGTAFF; cdr3_nt: TGTGCCAGTAGTCCACAGACAGGTACAGCTTTCTTT
clone_size: NA; v_call: TRBV6-6; j_call: TRBJ2-5; d_call: NA; cdr3_aa: CASSYSSETQYF; cdr3_nt: TGTGCCAGCAGTTACTCCTCGGAGACCCAGTACTTC
clone_size: NA; v_call: TRBV9; j_call: TRBJ1-2; d_call: NA; cdr3_aa: CASSEGGAAYGYTF; cdr3_nt: TGTGCCAGCAGCGAGGGAGGCGCAGCCTATGGCTACACCTTC
clone_size: NA; v_call: TRBV6-1; j_call: TRBJ2-1; d_call: NA; cdr3_aa: CASSLRGGNEQFF; cdr3_nt: TGTGCCAGCTCTCTCAGGGGCGGAAATGAGCAGTTCTTC
clone_size: NA; v_call: TRBV4-3; j_call: TRBJ2-1; d_call: NA; cdr3_aa: CASSRSSVSYNEQFF; cdr3_nt: TGCGCCAGCAGCAGGAGTTCAGTATCCTACAATGAGCAGTTCTTC
clone_size: NA; v_call: TRBV5-6; j_call: TRBJ1-1; d_call: NA; cdr3_aa: CASSLDRVGVNTEAFF; cdr3_nt: TGTGCCAGCAGCTTGGACAGGGTAGGAGTGAACACTGAAGCTTTCTTT
clone_size: NA; v_call: TRBV7-8; j_call: TRBJ1-2; d_call: NA; cdr3_aa: CASSALEGRGGGYTF; cdr3_nt: TGTGCCAGCAGCGCACTCGAGGGCAGGGGTGGTGGCTACACCTTC
clone_size: NA; v_call: TRBV6-5; j_call: TRBJ1-2; d_call: NA; cdr3_aa: CASSPGAGAYGYTF; cdr3_nt: TGTGCCAGCTCCCCTGGTGCGGGTGCCTATGGCTACACCTTC